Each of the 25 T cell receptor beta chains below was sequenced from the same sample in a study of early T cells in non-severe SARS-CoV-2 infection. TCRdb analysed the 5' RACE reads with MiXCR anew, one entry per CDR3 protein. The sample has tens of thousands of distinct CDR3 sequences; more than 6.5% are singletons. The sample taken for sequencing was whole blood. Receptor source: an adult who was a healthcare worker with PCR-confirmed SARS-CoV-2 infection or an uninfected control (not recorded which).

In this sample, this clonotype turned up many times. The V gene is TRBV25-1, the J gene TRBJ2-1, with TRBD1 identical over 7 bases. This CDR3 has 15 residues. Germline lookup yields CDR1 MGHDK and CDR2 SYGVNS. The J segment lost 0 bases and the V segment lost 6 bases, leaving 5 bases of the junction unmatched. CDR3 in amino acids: CASSPGQSSYNEQFF. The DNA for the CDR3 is TGTGCCAGCAGCCCGGGACAGAGCTCCTACAATGAGCAGTTCTTC.

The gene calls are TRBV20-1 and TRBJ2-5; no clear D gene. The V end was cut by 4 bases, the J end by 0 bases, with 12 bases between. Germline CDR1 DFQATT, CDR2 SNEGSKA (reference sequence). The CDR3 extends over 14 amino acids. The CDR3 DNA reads TGCAGTGCTATTTCCGGCACAAACCAAGAGACCCAGTACTTC. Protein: CSAISGTNQETQYF.

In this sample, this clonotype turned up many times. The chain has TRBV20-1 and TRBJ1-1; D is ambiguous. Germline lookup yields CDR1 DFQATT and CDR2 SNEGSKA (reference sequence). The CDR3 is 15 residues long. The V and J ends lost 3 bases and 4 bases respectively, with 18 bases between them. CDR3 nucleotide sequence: TGCAGTGCTAGTAATGTGGCGAAGTGGGGCACTGAAGCTTTCTTT. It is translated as CSASNVAKWGTEAFF.

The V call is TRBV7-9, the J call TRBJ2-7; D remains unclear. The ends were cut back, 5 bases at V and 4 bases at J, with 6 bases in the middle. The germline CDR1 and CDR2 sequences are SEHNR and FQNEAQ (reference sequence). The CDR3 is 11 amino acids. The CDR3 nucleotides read TGTGCCAGCAGCGCCGCGTACGAGCAGTACTTC. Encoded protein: CASSAAYEQYF.

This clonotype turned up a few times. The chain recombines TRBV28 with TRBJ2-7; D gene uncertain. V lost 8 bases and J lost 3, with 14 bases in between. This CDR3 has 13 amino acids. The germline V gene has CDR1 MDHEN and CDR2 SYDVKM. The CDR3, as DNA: TGTGCCAGCGGAGAGACATATGACTACGAGCAGTACTTC. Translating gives CASGETYDYEQYF.

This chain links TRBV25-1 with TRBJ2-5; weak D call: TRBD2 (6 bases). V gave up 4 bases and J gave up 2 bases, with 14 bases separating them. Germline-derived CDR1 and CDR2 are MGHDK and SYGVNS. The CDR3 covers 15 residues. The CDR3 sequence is CASSVIGTLQETQYF. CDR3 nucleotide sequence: TGTGCCAGCAGTGTGATAGGGACTCTTCAAGAGACCCAGTACTTC.

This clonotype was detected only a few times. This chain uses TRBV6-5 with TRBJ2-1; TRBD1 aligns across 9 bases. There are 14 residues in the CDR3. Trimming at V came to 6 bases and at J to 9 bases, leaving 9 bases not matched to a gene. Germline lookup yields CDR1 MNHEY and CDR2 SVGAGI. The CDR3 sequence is CASRPGQGNREQFF. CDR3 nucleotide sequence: TGTGCCAGCAGACCGGGACAGGGTAATCGTGAGCAGTTCTTC.

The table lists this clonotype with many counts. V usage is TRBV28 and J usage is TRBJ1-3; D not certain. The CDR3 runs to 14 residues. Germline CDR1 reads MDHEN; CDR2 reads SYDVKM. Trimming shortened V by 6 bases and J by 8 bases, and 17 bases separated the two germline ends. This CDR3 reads CASSLPPRGHTIYF. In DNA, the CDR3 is TGTGCCAGCAGCCTCCCCCCCAGAGGACACACCATATATTTT.

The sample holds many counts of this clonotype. The CDR3 is CASSPFRDTEAFF. For the CDR3, the DNA is TGTGCCAGCTCACCGTTTCGAGACACTGAAGCTTTCTTT. The chain uses TRBV18 and TRBJ1-1, with no clear D. V lost 3 bases and J 3 bases, leaving 8 bases between the germline ends. Looked up from germline, CDR1 is KGHSH and CDR2 is LQKENI. This CDR3 comprises 13 residues.

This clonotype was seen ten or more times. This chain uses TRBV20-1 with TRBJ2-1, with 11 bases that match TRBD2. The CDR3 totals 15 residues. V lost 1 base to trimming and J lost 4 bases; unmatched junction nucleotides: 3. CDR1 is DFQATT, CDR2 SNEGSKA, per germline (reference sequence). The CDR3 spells CSARAGTSGYNEQFF. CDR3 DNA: TGCAGTGCTAGAGCGGGGACTAGCGGTTACAATGAGCAGTTCTTC.

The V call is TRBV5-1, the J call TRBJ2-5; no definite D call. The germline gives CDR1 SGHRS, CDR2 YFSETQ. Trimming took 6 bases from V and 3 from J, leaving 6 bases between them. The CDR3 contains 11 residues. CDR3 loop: CASKLEETQYF. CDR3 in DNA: TGCGCCAGCAAATTGGAAGAGACCCAGTACTTC.

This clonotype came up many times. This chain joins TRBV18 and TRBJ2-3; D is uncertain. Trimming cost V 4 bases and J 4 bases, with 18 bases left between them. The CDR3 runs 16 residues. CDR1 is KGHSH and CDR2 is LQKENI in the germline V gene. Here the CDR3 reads CASSLHDGLAADTQYF. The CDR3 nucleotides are TGTGCCAGCTCACTTCATGACGGGTTGGCGGCAGATACGCAGTATTTT.

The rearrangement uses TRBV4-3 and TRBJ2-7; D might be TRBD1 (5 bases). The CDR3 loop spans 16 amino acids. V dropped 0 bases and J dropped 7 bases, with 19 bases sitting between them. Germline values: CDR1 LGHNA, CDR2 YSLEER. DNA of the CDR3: TGCGCCAGCAGCCAAGATACGGGTGCGCAGGGATGGGAGCAGTACTTC. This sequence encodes CASSQDTGAQGWEQYF.

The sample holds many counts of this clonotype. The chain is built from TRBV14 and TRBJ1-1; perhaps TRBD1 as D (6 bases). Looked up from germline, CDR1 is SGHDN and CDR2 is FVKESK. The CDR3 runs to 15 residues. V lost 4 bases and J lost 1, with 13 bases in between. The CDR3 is CASSLWTVKNTEAFF. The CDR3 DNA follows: TGTGCCAGCAGCCTTTGGACAGTTAAGAACACTGAAGCTTTCTTT.

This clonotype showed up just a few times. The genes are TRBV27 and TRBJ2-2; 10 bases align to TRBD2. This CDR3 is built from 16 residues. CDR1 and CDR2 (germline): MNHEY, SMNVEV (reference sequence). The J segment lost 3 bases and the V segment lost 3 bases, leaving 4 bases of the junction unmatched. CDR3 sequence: CASSFPSGGYTGELFF. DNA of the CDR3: TGTGCCAGCAGTTTCCCTAGCGGGGGATACACCGGGGAGCTGTTTTTT.

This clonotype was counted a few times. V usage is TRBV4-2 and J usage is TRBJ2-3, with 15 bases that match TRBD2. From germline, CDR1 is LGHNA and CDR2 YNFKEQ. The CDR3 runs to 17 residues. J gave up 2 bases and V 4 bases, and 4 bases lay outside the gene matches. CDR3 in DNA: TGTGCCAGCAGCCTGGGACTAGCGGGGGGATTCACAGATACGCAGTATTTT. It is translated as CASSLGLAGGFTDTQYF.

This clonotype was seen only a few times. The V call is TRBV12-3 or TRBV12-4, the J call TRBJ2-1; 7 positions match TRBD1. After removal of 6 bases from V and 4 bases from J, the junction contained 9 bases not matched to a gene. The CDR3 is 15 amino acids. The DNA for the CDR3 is TGTGCCAGCAGCCGCATTCGGGACAGTTACAATGAGCAGTTCTTC. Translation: CASSRIRDSYNEQFF.

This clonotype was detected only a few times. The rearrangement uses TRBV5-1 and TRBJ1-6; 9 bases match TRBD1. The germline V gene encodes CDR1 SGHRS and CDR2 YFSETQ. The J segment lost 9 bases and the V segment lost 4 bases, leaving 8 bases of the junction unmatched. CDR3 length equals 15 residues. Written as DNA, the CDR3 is TGCGCCAGCAGCGCCGGACAGGGGACGGGTTCACCCCTCCACTTT. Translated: CASSAGQGTGSPLHF.

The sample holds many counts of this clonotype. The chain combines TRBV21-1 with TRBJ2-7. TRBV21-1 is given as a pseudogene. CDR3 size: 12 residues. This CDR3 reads CASSKEAYEQYF. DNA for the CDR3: TGTGCCAGCAGCAAAGAGGCCTACGAGCAGTACTTC.

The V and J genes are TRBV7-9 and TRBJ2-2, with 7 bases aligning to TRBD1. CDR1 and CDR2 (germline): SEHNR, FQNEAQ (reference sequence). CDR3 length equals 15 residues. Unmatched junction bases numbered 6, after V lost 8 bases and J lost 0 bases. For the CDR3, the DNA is TGTGCCAGCCACAGGCAGGGGGCGAACACCGGGGAGCTGTTTTTT. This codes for CASHRQGANTGELFF.

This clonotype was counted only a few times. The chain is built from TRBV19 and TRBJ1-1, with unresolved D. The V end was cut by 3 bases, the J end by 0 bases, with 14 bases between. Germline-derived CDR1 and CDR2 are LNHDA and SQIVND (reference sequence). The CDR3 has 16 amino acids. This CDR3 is CASSIGSARLNTEAFF. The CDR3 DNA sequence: TGTGCCAGTAGTATTGGGTCAGCCAGATTGAACACTGAAGCTTTCTTT.

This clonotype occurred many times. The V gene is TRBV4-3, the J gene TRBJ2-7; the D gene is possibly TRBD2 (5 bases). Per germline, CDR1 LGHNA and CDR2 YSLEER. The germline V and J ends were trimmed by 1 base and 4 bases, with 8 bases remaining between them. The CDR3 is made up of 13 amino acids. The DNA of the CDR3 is TGCGCCAGCAGCCAAGGAGGAGGATACGAGCAGTACTTC. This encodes CASSQGGGYEQYF.

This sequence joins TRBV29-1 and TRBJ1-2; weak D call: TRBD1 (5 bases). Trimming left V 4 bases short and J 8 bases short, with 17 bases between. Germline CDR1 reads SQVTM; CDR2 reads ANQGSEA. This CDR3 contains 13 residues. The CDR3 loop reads CSVGLSGAEGYTF. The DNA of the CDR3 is TGCAGCGTTGGATTGTCCGGGGCTGAGGGCTACACCTTC.

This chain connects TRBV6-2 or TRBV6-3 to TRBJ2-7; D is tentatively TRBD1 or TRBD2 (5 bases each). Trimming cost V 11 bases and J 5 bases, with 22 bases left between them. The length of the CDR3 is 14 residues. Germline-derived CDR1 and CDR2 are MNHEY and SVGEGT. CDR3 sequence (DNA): TGTGCCGGCCGGACTCCAGGGTCTCTCCACGAGCAGTACTTC. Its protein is CAGRTPGSLHEQYF.

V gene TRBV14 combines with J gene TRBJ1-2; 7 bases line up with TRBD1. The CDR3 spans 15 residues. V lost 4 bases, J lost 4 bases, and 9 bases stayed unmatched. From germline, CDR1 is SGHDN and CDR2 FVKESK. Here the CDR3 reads CASSLPGQDTYGYTF. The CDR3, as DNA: TGTGCCAGCAGCCTCCCCGGACAGGACACCTATGGCTACACCTTC.